Reported below is one T cell receptor (beta chain). This record comes from a study of sequential checkpoint blockade in melanoma. In the study overall: Matched biopsies came pretreatment and at week 13 for 20 to 25 patients.

Described treatment: randomized to nivolumab then ipilimumab (arm A) or the reverse (arm B). Data came from immunoSEQ multiplex PCR; TCRdb stores just in-frame clones and leaves some out. The sample gives 10,000 or so clones, about 27% of which show up once; about 26% is in the top ten. V gave up 3 bases and J gave up 5 bases, with 13 bases separating them. The CDR3 is 15 residues long. Germline V gene data show CDR1 as SGHVS and CDR2 as FNYEAQ. This clonotype was obtained from a human donor with melanoma. The material sequenced was tumor tissue (inferred from file names), taken from a patient given nivolumab and ipilimumab in sequence. The gene calls are TRBV7-6 and TRBJ2-2; maybe TRBD2 (5 bases). CDR3 in amino acids: CASSLLLGQTGELFF. CDR3 in DNA: TGTGCCAGCAGCTTGTTACTAGGGCAGACCGGGGAGCTGTTTTTT.